The T cell receptor (beta chain) described here comes from a study of Graves' ophthalmopathy and Graves' hyperthyroidism. Study-wide findings and caveats: Separation of ophthalmopathy from stable hyperthyroidism was achieved by a 13-signature model, at around 89% sensitivity and just over 80% specificity. Detection in blood was also observed for most expanded thyroid clonotypes above 0.001 frequency.

For repertoire sequencing, the TCR beta CDR3 regions were amplified from RNA transcripts. Following a first-round RT-PCR that used HTBI primers, a second-round multiplex PCR was carried out. TCRdb redid the calling of the multiplex PCR reads with MiXCR, one entry per CDR3 protein. The sample includes some 350,000 distinct CDR3 sequences, about 15% seen only once; the top ten take 2.4%. In this cohort's terms, stable hyperthyroidism meant no ophthalmopathy by 18 months of follow-up. Excluded were patients with other autoimmune diseases, uncontrolled infections, pregnancy or lactation. This clonotype has a count of ten or more. The antigen is unknown. Sequenced input: peripheral blood. The sequence was obtained from an adult woman with stable Graves' hyperthyroidism.

Here the CDR3 DNA reads TGTGCCAGCAGTAAGAGTCAGAAAGAGACCCAGTACTTC. Its protein is CASSKSQKETQYF. The V call is TRBV2, the J call TRBJ2-5, with D hard to call. The ends were cut back, 5 bases at V and 3 bases at J, with 10 bases in the middle. This CDR3 comprises 13 residues. Germline-derived CDR1 and CDR2 are SNHLY and FYNNEI.